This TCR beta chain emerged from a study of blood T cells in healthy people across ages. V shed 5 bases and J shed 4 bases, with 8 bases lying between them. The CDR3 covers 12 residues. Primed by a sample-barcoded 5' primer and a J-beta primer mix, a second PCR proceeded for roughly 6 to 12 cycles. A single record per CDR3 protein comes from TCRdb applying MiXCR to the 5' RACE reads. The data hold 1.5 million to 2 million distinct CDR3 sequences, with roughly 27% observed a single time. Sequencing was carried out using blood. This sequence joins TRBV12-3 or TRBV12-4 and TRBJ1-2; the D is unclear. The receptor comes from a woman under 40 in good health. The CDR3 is CASSRSFYGYTF. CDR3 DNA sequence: TGTGCCAGCAGTCGGAGCTTCTATGGCTACACCTTC.